This entry describes one T cell receptor (beta chain). Its cognate antigen is unknown. Template for every sorted-subset replicate PCR totaled around 210 ng DNA, 25,000 to 35,000 T cell genomes. Assay used: immunoSEQ multiplex PCR; TCRdb lists only in-frame clones, some missing. The sample holds roughly 1,600,000 clones, roughly 98.5% seen once. The CDR3 length is 15 residues. Germline lookup yields CDR1 SGHRS and CDR2 YFSETQ. V was cut by 4 bases and J by 0 bases, with 12 bases left in between. These data belong to a study of shared clonotypes between healthy human individuals. About the study: Three CD4 naive, three CD4 memory, two CD8 naive and one CD8 memory plate were used per donor.

Study results and caveats: Relative to their counterparts shared across all four donors, non-shared clonotypes exhibited diminished generation probabilities. Memory subsets had estimated richness that was generally smaller than that of naive subsets.

Sequencing was done on a sample of naive CD4+ T cells sorted from blood. Described subset: CD45RA+ positively selected. The clonotype was recovered from a man aged 30 to 39 in good health. The rearrangement joins TRBV5-1 to TRBJ2-3; perhaps TRBD1 as D (5 bases). CDR3 amino acids: CASSREDRSTDTQYF. The DNA of the CDR3 is TGCGCCAGCAGCCGTGAAGACAGAAGCACAGATACGCAGTATTTT.